The 18 T cell receptor beta chains reported below all come from one sample, sequenced in a study of T cell clonotyping in hematopoietic cell transplantation. Sequencing used immunoSEQ multiplex PCR; TCRdb keeps in-frame clones, though not all of them. The profile shows 6,000 to 7,000 clones, roughly 77% of them singletons. Sequenced material: PBMCs, taken 100 days after allogeneic stem cell transplant. The receptors originated from a female patient younger than 45 who had an allogeneic stem cell transplant, so the T cells may come from the graft donor. Some clones in this sample may be carry-over from other donors' samples.

This chain links TRBV30 with TRBJ2-7; TRBD2 might be the D (6 bases). V was trimmed by 5 bases and J by 2 bases, leaving 13 bases between them. The length of the CDR3 is 13 residues. Germline values: CDR1 GTSNPN, CDR2 SVGIG (reference sequence). The CDR3 DNA follows: TGTGCCTGGGATCCGGAGGGACCCTACGAGCAGTACTTC. Translating it yields CAWDPEGPYEQYF.

The rearrangement uses TRBV6-6 and TRBJ2-5, with D perhaps TRBD1 or TRBD2 (5 bases each). The CDR3 is 15 residues long. Trimming took off 0 bases at V and 5 bases at J, with 13 bases between the two ends. The germline CDR1 and CDR2 sequences are MNHNY and SVGAGI (reference sequence). The CDR3 region is CASSYSRGAMETQYF. As DNA, the CDR3 is TGTGCCAGCAGTTACTCGAGGGGCGCCATGGAGACCCAGTACTTC.

V is TRBV19 and J is TRBJ1-4; possibly TRBD1 for D (5 bases). The length of the CDR3 is 13 residues. Germline V gene sequence: CDR1 LNHDA, CDR2 SQIVND (reference sequence). Trimming left V 5 bases short and J 4 bases short, with 8 bases between. CDR3 amino acids: CASSRGINEKLFF. The CDR3 bases are TGTGCCAGTAGTCGGGGGATTAATGAAAAACTGTTTTTT. Drawing the rest from reference TRBV19 and TRBJ1-4, the complete variable domain is DGGITQSPKYLFRKEGQNVTLSCEQNLNHDAMYWYRQDPGQGLRLIYYSQIVNDFQKGDIAEGYSVSREKKESFPLTVTSAQKNPTAFYLCASSRGINEKLFFGSGTQLSVL.

This chain connects TRBV14 to TRBJ1-1; D is uncertain. Between the trimmed V and J ends, which lost 3 bases and 7 bases, there was a span of 12 bases. Germline lookup yields CDR1 SGHDN and CDR2 FVKESK. The CDR3 spans 13 residues. CDR3 in amino acids: CASSHNTGFEAFF. DNA of the CDR3: TGTGCCAGCAGCCATAATACCGGGTTTGAAGCTTTCTTT.

This clone was detected only a few times. The J gene is TRBJ2-1, the V gene TRBV7-2; 10 positions match TRBD1. The junction had 10 bases not matched to a gene; V was cut back by 5 bases and J by 9 bases. Germline V gives CDR1 SGHTA, CDR2 FQGNSA. The CDR3 contains 15 residues. For the CDR3, the DNA is TGTGCCAGCAGCCCTACCGCACGGACAGGGGGTGAGCAGTTCTTC. Encoded protein: CASSPTARTGGEQFF.

This sequence joins TRBV4-1 and TRBJ2-5; D unclear. Germline-derived CDR1 and CDR2 are MGHRA and YSYEKL. The CDR3 is 14 amino acids. Trimming took 0 bases from V and 5 from J, leaving 10 bases between them. DNA for the CDR3: TGCGCCAGCAGCCAAGAGGAAGCGAGGGAGACCCAGTACTTC. Protein: CASSQEEARETQYF.

The chain carries TRBV11-2 and TRBJ2-7; TRBD1 agrees at 11 bases. Germline V CDR1 and CDR2: SGHAT, FQNNGV. Unmatched junction bases numbered 4, after V lost 0 bases and J lost 3 bases. The CDR3 sequence is 16 residues long. CDR3 DNA sequence: TGTGCCAGCAGCTTAGATTTGGACAGGGGGCTCTACGAGCAGTACTTC. Its translation: CASSLDLDRGLYEQYF.

The DNA for the CDR3 is TGTGCCAGCAGCAACGACCGGAGCTCTGGGGCCAACGTCCTGACTTTC. Its protein product is CASSNDRSSGANVLTF. The chain employs TRBV9 and TRBJ2-6; D unresolved. The V end lost 4 bases, the J end lost 0 bases, and 11 bases lay between the germline ends. CDR3 length equals 16 residues. Germline V lookup: CDR1 SGDLS, CDR2 YYNGEE.

V is TRBV5-1 and J is TRBJ2-7, with 10 positions matching TRBD1. Per the germline V gene, CDR1 is SGHRS and CDR2 is YFSETQ. Trimming cost V 0 bases and J 5 bases; bases outside gene matches: 2. There are 14 residues in the CDR3. For the CDR3, the DNA is TGCGCCAGCAGCTTGGGGGACAGGGGCCACGAGCAGTACTTC. This codes for CASSLGDRGHEQYF.

This chain uses TRBV20-1 with TRBJ1-2; maybe TRBD1 (6 bases). The ends were cut back, 5 bases at V and 12 bases at J, with 13 bases in the middle. CDR1 DFQATT and CDR2 SNEGSKA come from the germline V gene (reference sequence). The CDR3 length is 10 residues. The CDR3 loop is CSAAGQRNTF. The CDR3 nucleotides are TGCAGTGCTGCGGGACAACGAAACACCTTC.

The gene calls are TRBV13 and TRBJ2-1; 10 bases match TRBD1. The germline gives CDR1 PRHDT, CDR2 FYEKMQ (reference sequence). The J segment lost 7 bases and the V segment lost 4 bases, leaving 10 bases of the junction unmatched. The CDR3 is made up of 16 amino acids. The CDR3 reads CASSYRTRTGGNEQFF. The DNA for the CDR3 is TGTGCCAGCAGCTATCGAACCAGGACAGGGGGAAATGAGCAGTTCTTC.

The chain carries TRBV19 and TRBJ2-7, with D unresolved. This CDR3 has 14 residues. V lost 3 bases and J 0 bases, leaving 9 bases between the germline ends. Germline loops: CDR1 LNHDA, CDR2 SQIVND (reference sequence). The CDR3 here is CASSIRPTSYEQYF. CDR3 sequence (DNA): TGTGCCAGTAGTATCCGCCCGACCTCCTACGAGCAGTACTTC.

The rearrangement links TRBV14 to TRBJ1-4; D remains unclear. The CDR3 is 15 residues long. V dropped 4 bases and J dropped 8 bases, with 17 bases sitting between them. Germline V CDR1 and CDR2: SGHDN, FVKESK. CDR3 DNA: TGTGCCAGCAGCCGATTCCGGGCCCCCAGCGAAAAACTGTTTTTT. Protein product: CASSRFRAPSEKLFF.

The chain employs TRBV6-1 and TRBJ2-3, with a possible D match to TRBD2 (6 bases). Germline loops: CDR1 MNHNS, CDR2 SASEGT. V was clipped by 6 bases and J by 4 bases, with 11 bases between them. The CDR3 length is 13 residues. The CDR3 here is CASRLWDSDTQYF. The CDR3 DNA reads TGTGCCAGCAGATTATGGGACTCAGATACGCAGTATTTT.

This chain uses TRBV25-1 with TRBJ2-7; D is ambiguous. V lost 7 bases and J 3 bases, leaving 22 bases between the germline ends. Germline CDR1 MGHDK, CDR2 SYGVNS. This CDR3 is 16 amino acids long. For the CDR3, the DNA is TGTGCCAGCACTAGAACTGTCAGGCGGCGAGGCTACGAGCAGTACTTC. Translating gives CASTRTVRRRGYEQYF.

This clone was seen just once. The V and J genes are TRBV6-5 and TRBJ1-1; 7 bases map to TRBD1. Germline loops: CDR1 MNHEY, CDR2 SVGAGI. V dropped 5 bases and J dropped 8; count of bases not matched to a gene: 14. This CDR3 contains 15 residues. CDR3 sequence reads: CASSGTATGKVEAFF. CDR3 nucleotide sequence: TGTGCCAGCAGTGGGACGGCGACAGGGAAAGTGGAAGCTTTCTTT.

The V gene is TRBV4-3, the J gene TRBJ1-1, with D unclear. This CDR3 has 13 amino acids. Germline V gene data show CDR1 as LGHNA and CDR2 as YSLEER. The V end was cut by 4 bases, the J end by 7 bases, with 13 bases between. The chain's CDR3 is CASSRTDRVEAFF. CDR3 coding DNA: TGCGCCAGCAGCCGCACCGACCGAGTTGAAGCTTTCTTT.

The chain combines TRBV4-3 with TRBJ2-3, with D maybe TRBD1 (6 bases). The germline V and J ends were trimmed by 0 bases and 9 bases, with 13 bases remaining between them. CDR1 is LGHNA, CDR2 YSLEER, per germline. This CDR3 has 14 amino acids. CDR3 residues: CASSQEGAGRTQYF. As DNA, the CDR3 is TGCGCCAGCAGCCAAGAGGGGGCTGGGAGAACGCAGTATTTT.